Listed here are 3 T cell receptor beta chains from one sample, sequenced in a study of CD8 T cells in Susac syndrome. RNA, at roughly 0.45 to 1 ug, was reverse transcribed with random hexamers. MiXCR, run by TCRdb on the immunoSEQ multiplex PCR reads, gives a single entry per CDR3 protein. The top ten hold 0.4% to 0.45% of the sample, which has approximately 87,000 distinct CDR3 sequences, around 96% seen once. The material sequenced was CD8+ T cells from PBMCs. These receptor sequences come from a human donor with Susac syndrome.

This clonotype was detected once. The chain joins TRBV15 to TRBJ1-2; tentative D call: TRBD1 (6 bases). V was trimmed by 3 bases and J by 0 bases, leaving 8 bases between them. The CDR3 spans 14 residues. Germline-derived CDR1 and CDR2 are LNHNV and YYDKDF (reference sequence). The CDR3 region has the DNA TGTGCCACCAGCAGGGGACATTCTAACTATGGCTACACCTTC. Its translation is CATSRGHSNYGYTF.

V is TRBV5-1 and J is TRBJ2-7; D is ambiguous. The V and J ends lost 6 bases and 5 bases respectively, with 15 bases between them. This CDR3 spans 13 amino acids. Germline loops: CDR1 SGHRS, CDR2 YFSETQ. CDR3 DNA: TGCGCCAGCAATCAACCAGGTGTGGACGAGCAGTACTTC. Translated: CASNQPGVDEQYF. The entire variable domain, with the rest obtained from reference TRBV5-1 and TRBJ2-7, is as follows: KAGVTQTPRYLIKTRGQQVTLSCSPISGHRSVSWYQQTPGQGLQFLFEYFSETQRNKGNFPGRFSGRQFSNSRSEMNVSTLELGDSALYLCASNQPGVDEQYFGPGTRLTVT.

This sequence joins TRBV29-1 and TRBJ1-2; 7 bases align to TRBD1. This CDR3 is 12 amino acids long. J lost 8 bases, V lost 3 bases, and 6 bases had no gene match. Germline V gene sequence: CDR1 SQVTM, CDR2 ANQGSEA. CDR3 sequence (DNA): TGCAGCGTTGACGAGGGGGCTCACGGCTACACCTTC. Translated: CSVDEGAHGYTF. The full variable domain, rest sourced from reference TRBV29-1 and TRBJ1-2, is SAVISQKPSRDICQRGTSLTIQCQVDSQVTMMFWYRQQPGQSLTLIATANQGSEATYESGFVIDKFPISRPNLTFSTLTVSNMSPEDSSIYLCSVDEGAHGYTFGSGTRLTVV.